This T cell receptor (beta chain) is drawn from a study of T cells after yellow fever vaccination. Study-wide results and limits: In FACS-sorted repertoires, abundant clonotypes from the bulk population could appear as contaminants.

There are many counts of this clonotype. Antigen specificity is unknown. V was cut by 5 bases and J by 3 bases, with 11 bases left in between. The CDR3 consists of 14 residues. Per the germline V gene, CDR1 is SGHRS and CDR2 is YFSETQ. Synthesis of TCR cDNA relied on 5'RACE template switching, which attached a universal primer site and UMIs. MiXCR was run by TCRdb on the 5' RACE reads, yielding one entry per CDR3 protein. The sample contains just over 300,000 distinct CDR3 sequences, 3.6% of which appear only once. Material: PBMCs, obtained on the day of the yellow fever booster vaccination. The TCR was taken from a man aged 18-30 years who received the YFV17D yellow fever vaccine. The chain combines TRBV5-1 with TRBJ2-2; D is unclear. Here the CDR3 reads CASRHQDDTGELFF. DNA of the CDR3: TGCGCCAGCAGACACCAGGACGACACCGGGGAGCTGTTTTTT.